What follows is one TCR beta chain and its context. This sample was included in a study of T cell responses to AZD1222 COVID-19 vaccine. In the study overall: Investigators merged groups given second doses at roughly 4 or roughly 12 weeks.

The CDR3 has 13 residues. Trimming left V 4 bases short and J 7 bases short, with 13 bases between. Per the germline V gene, CDR1 is MNHEY and CDR2 is SVGAGI. Produced via immunoSEQ multiplex PCR; TCRdb's table is partial and in-frame only. The sample consists of about 130,000 clones, 88% of them appearing once. Here the sequenced sample was peripheral blood, taken on day 0 of AZD1222 vaccination. V usage is TRBV6-5 and J usage is TRBJ1-1, with D hard to call. The origin of this receptor is an adult in good health. CDR3 in DNA: TGTGCCAGCAGTTCCCGAGGCGGGTTTGAAGCTTTCTTT. Amino acid sequence: CASSSRGGFEAFF.